This is a list of T cell receptor beta chains from one sample in a study of quantifying T cell responses using KT2 cells. TCRdb itself ran the UMI-ligation and nested PCR reads through MiXCR, one entry per CDR3 protein. The top ten hold around 43% of the sample, which has 39,000 or so distinct CDR3 sequences, approximately 15% seen once. The sample was PBMCs spiked with cells of the T cell clone KT2. The origin of the receptors is a human donor. Each CDR3 is given with its conserved first and last residue. The order of the fields is V gene, clone size, J gene, D gene, CDR3 DNA, CDR3 protein. The D gene is left open where the match is weak. Clone size is not always given. Where it is, it says once, few, many or a class for expanded clones.

TRBV6-5	-	TRBJ2-3	-	TGTGCCAGCACTGGGGGTGGAGATACGCAGTATTTT	CASTGGGDTQYF
TRBV20-1	-	TRBJ1-5	-	TGCAGTGTGTACCGGTCTAATCAGCCCCAGAATTTT	CSVYRSNQPQNF
TRBV7-8	-	TRBJ1-1	-	TGTGCCAGCAGCTTAAAACTTACGAGAGAGTCCCGCACTGAAGCTTTCTTT	CASSLKLTRESRTEAFF
TRBV10-3	many	TRBJ1-6	-	TGTGCCACCTCGATTTTGTTGACCTCACCCCTCCACTTT	CATSILLTSPLHF
TRBV5-4	few	TRBJ2-3	-	TGTGCCAGCAGCTCCGGGTTCACAGATACGCAGTATTTT	CASSSGFTDTQYF
TRBV4-3	-	TRBJ2-1	TRBD2	TGCGCCAGCAGCCAAGAACTAGCGGGAGGGCCCTACAATGAGCAGTTCTTC	CASSQELAGGPYNEQFF
TRBV27	many	TRBJ2-7	TRBD1	TGTGCCAGCAGTTTGGTTAGACAGGGGAGGAGGGAGCAGTACTTC	CASSLVRQGRREQYF
TRBV6-2/TRBV6-3	few	TRBJ2-3	-	TGTGCCAGCAGTTACTCGGGGCAGTTCATCACAGATACGCAGTATTTT	CASSYSGQFITDTQYF
TRBV6-2/TRBV6-3	many	TRBJ2-2	-	TGTGCCAGCAGTTACGACAGGTTCCCCGGGGAGCTGTTTTTT	CASSYDRFPGELFF
TRBV12-3/TRBV12-4	-	TRBJ2-1	-	TGTGCCAGCAGTTTAAAGGTGGGACCCGGCCACAATGAGCAGTTCTTC	CASSLKVGPGHNEQFF
TRBV6-5	-	TRBJ1-2	-	TGTGCCAGCACCTCTGCGGGGGGCTCGGCCCCCTATGGCTACACCTTC	CASTSAGGSAPYGYTF
TRBV4-1	-	TRBJ1-5	-	TGCGCCAGCAGCCACCACCCAGACACTAGCAATCAGCCCCAGCATTTT	CASSHHPDTSNQPQHF
TRBV18	-	TRBJ2-1	-	TGTGCCAGCTCACCAGGAGGGTATGAGCAGTTCTTC	CASSPGGYEQFF
TRBV7-8	-	TRBJ2-7	TRBD2	TGTGCCAGCAGCCCGTCGGCGGGGGGAAGCGAGCAGTACTTC	CASSPSAGGSEQYF
TRBV11-2	few	TRBJ2-3	-	TGTGCCAGCAGCTTAGATCGCGGGAGCACAGATACGCAGTATTTT	CASSLDRGSTDTQYF
TRBV12-3/TRBV12-4	-	TRBJ1-5	-	TGTGCCAGCAGTTTAAGTTTTTTACAGGCCAATCAGCCCCAGCATTTT	CASSLSFLQANQPQHF
TRBV6-6	few	TRBJ1-6	-	TGTGCCAGCAGTGCATCAACAGTGCCGAGCTCCTATAATTCACCCCTCCACTTT	CASSASTVPSSYNSPLHF
TRBV6-2/TRBV6-3	-	TRBJ2-1	TRBD2	TGTGCCAGCAGCCAACTGACTAGCGGGAGAAACAATGAGCAGTTCTTC	CASSQLTSGRNNEQFF
TRBV20-1	many	TRBJ2-1	TRBD2	TGCAGTGCTAGAGGAGGGCTAGCGGGAGGGAATGAGCAGTTCTTC	CSARGGLAGGNEQFF
TRBV18	-	TRBJ2-1	-	TGTGCCAGCTCCCCCCATGGGGCCCAGCAGTTCTTC	CASSPHGAQQFF
TRBV12-3/TRBV12-4	-	TRBJ2-3	TRBD2	TGTGCCAGCAGCCGCCGACTAGCTTCAGATACGCAGTATTTT	CASSRRLASDTQYF
TRBV5-6	-	TRBJ1-2	-	TGTGCCAGCAGCTTCCCCAAGGTCCAGGGTGGAGGCTACACCTTC	CASSFPKVQGGGYTF
TRBV6-5	few	TRBJ1-1	-	TGTGCCAGCAGTCCACAATTAGGGGGGGGGAACACTGAAGCTTTCTTT	CASSPQLGGGNTEAFF
TRBV6-1	few	TRBJ1-2	TRBD1	TGTGCCAGCAGTGAAGGGGGACAGGCCGTGGTTGGCTATGGCTACACCTTC	CASSEGGQAVVGYGYTF
TRBV27	-	TRBJ1-1	-	TGTGCCAGCAGTTCCTCAGAGAACACTGAAGCTTTCTTT	CASSSSENTEAFF
TRBV14	-	TRBJ2-1	TRBD2	TGTGCCAGCAGCATCGTAGCGGGAGGGCCTCGAAATGAGCAGTTCTTC	CASSIVAGGPRNEQFF
TRBV5-1	-	TRBJ1-1	-	TGCGCCAGCAGCTTGGGGCCGTCAAACACTGAAGCTTTCTTT	CASSLGPSNTEAFF
TRBV27	many	TRBJ2-1	-	TGTGCCAGCAGTTTATCGGACCACAACAATGAGCAGTTCTTC	CASSLSDHNNEQFF
TRBV7-2	-	TRBJ2-3	-	TGTGCCAGCAGCTTAGCTCGAGATGATACGCAGTATTTT	CASSLARDDTQYF
TRBV7-8	-	TRBJ2-1	-	TGTGCCAGCAGCCCAGGGAGACTAACAAACAATGAGCAGTTCTTC	CASSPGRLTNNEQFF
TRBV6-5	-	TRBJ1-1	-	TGTGCCAGCAACGTAGGAGAGGACAGCGGTTGGGCTGAAGCTTTCTTT	CASNVGEDSGWAEAFF
TRBV12-3/TRBV12-4	few	TRBJ1-5	-	TGTGCCAGCAGTTTCGGAAGGGGGAGCAATCAGCCCCAGCATTTT	CASSFGRGSNQPQHF
TRBV5-1	many	TRBJ2-5	-	TGCGCCAGCAGCTTGGCCCTAGGAGAGACCCAGTACTTC	CASSLALGETQYF
TRBV5-1	-	TRBJ2-2	TRBD2	TGCGCCAGCAGCTCGACTAGCGGGGACACCGGGGAGCTGTTTTTT	CASSSTSGDTGELFF
TRBV2	-	TRBJ2-1	-	TGTGCCACAGGTCCGACACCACCCCAGGGGTTCTTC	CATGPTPPQGFF
TRBV15	few	TRBJ2-1	-	TGTGCCACCAGCAGCTTGAGGGAGCAGTTCTTC	CATSSLREQFF
TRBV3-1	-	TRBJ1-5	-	TGTGCCAGCAGCCCGGGCAACAATCAGCCCCAGCATTTT	CASSPGNNQPQHF
TRBV9	many	TRBJ2-7	-	TGTGCCAGCAGCGTAGGCCCTATCCCGAGTGGCTACGAGCAGTACTTC	CASSVGPIPSGYEQYF
TRBV29-1	-	TRBJ2-3	-	TGCAGCGTTGGCGGTGGGGCCGCTTACACAGATACGCAGTATTTT	CSVGGGAAYTDTQYF
TRBV10-3	few	TRBJ2-3	-	TGTGCCATCAGCGCGGACCCCTCATCAGATACGCAGTATTTT	CAISADPSSDTQYF
TRBV9	-	TRBJ1-1	-	TGTGCCAGCAGCGTAGTGACGGATTACACTGAAGCTTTCTTT	CASSVVTDYTEAFF
TRBV20-1	few	TRBJ2-1	-	TGCAGTGCTAGAGAGTTGACAGGTTTCAATGAGCAGTTCTTC	CSARELTGFNEQFF
TRBV10-3	few	TRBJ2-3	TRBD2	TGTGCCATCAGTGGCGGACTAGCGAGCACAGATACGCAGTATTTT	CAISGGLASTDTQYF
TRBV7-2	-	TRBJ2-3	TRBD2	TGTGCCAGCAGCCCCTCGTATTCGGGAGGTACGCAGTATTTT	CASSPSYSGGTQYF
TRBV7-2	many	TRBJ1-5	-	TGTGCCAGCAGCACTAGAGCAGGGGCCAATCAGCCCCAGCATTTT	CASSTRAGANQPQHF
TRBV15	-	TRBJ1-5	-	TGTGCCACCAGCAGGCGAGGGAATCAGCCCCAGCATTTT	CATSRRGNQPQHF
TRBV5-1	many	TRBJ2-2	-	TGCGCCAGCAGCCTACAACCGGGACTGGCAAGCACCGGGGAGCTGTTTTTT	CASSLQPGLASTGELFF
TRBV3-1	-	TRBJ2-7	TRBD2	TGTGCCAGCAGCCAAGACGTTCCGCTAGCGGAGACAAAGGAGCAGTACTTC	CASSQDVPLAETKEQYF
TRBV4-1	-	TRBJ2-7	TRBD1	TGCGCCAGCAGCCAAGCATCGACAGGGAACGAGCAGTACTTC	CASSQASTGNEQYF
TRBV2	-	TRBJ2-3	-	TGTGCCAGCAGTCTTGGGGGGGCCCTCACAGATACGCAGTATTTT	CASSLGGALTDTQYF